This TCR beta chain was captured in a study of OX40 agonist ivuxolimab in advanced cancers. Comment on this clone: Its antigen is undetermined.

The table came from immunoSEQ multiplex PCR; TCRdb's copy has only in-frame clones and leaves some out. The sample carries tens of thousands of clones, around 80% recorded once. General observations from the study: It was also the case that some nonresponders had low normalized T-cell clonal expansion.

The V and J ends lost 7 bases and 3 bases respectively, with 16 bases between them. CDR3 length equals 15 residues. Germline lookup yields CDR1 MNHEY and CDR2 SMNVEV (reference sequence). The TCR originated in an adult with an advanced solid tumor such as melanoma, head and neck, liver or kidney cancer. The source was CD4+ or CD8+ T cells sorted from blood, collected in a trial of the OX40 agonist ivuxolimab. The V gene is TRBV27, the J gene TRBJ2-1; possibly TRBD2 for D (5 bases). The CDR3 DNA reads as TGTGCCAGCACCGCGAGAGGCGGGTTCTACAATGAGCAGTTCTTC. Its translation: CASTARGGFYNEQFF.